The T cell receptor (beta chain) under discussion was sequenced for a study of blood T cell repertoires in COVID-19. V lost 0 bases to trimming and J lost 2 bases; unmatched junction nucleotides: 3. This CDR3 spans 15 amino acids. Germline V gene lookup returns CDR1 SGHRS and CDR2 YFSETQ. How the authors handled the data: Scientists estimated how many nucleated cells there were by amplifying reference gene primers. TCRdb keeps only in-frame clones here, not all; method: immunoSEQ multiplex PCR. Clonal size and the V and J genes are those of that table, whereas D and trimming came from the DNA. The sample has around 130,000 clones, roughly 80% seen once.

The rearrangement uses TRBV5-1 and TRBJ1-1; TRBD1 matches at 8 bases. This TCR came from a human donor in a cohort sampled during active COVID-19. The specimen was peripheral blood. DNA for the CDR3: TGCGCCAGCAGCTTGGGGACAGGGAGTAACACTGAAGCTTTCTTT. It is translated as CASSLGTGSNTEAFF.